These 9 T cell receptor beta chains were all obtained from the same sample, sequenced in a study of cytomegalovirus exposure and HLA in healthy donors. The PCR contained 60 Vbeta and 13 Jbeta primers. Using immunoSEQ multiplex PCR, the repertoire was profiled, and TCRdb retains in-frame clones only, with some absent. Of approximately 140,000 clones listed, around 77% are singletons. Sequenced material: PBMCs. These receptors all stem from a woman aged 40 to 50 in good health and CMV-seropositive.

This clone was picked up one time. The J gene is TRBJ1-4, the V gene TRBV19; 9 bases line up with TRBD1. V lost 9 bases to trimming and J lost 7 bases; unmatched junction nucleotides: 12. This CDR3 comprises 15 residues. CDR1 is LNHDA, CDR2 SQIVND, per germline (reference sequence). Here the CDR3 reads CARITETGGREKLFF. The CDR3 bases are TGTGCCAGGATAACGGAGACAGGGGGACGTGAAAAACTGTTTTTT.

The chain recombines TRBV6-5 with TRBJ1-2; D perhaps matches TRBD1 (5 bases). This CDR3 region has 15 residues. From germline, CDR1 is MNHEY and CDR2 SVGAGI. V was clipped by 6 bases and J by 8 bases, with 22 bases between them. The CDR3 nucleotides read TGTGCCAGCAGCCATCTTCCCCGGCAGGGAGGAGGCTACACCTTC. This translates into CASSHLPRQGGGYTF.

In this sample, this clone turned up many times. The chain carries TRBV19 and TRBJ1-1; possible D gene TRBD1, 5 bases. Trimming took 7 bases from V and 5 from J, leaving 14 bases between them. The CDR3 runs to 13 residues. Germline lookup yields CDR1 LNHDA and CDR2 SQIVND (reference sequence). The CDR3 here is CASTYGARTEAFF. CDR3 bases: TGTGCCAGTACTTATGGGGCGCGGACTGAAGCTTTCTTT.

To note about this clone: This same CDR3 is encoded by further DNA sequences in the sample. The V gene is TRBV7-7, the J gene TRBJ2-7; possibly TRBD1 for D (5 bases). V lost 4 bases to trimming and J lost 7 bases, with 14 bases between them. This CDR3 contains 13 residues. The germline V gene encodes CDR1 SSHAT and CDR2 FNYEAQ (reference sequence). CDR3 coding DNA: TGTGCCAGCAGCTATTCCGACAGTACGGAGCAGTACTTC. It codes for CASSYSDSTEQYF.

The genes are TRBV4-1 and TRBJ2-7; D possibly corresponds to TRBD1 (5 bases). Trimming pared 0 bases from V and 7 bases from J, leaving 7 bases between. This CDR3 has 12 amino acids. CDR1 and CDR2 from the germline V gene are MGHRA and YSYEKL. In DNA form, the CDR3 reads TGCGCCAGCAGCCAAGAAGGGGAAGAGCAGTACTTC. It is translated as CASSQEGEEQYF.

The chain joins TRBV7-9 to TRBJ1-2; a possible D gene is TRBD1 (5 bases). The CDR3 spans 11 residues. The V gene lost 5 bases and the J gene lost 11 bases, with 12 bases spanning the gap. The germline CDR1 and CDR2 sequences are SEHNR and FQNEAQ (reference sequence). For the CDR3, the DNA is TGTGCCAGCAGCGCGGGACTTGGGTACACCTTC. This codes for CASSAGLGYTF.

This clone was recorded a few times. DNA for the CDR3: TGTGCCAGCAGTGAGGAGGGTGACCCTTTCTTT. Amino acids: CASSEEGDPFF. The chain is built from TRBV2 and TRBJ1-1; D ambiguous. From germline, CDR1 is SNHLY and CDR2 FYNNEI. CDR3 length: 11 amino acids. The V gene lost 3 bases and the J gene lost 12 bases, with 11 bases spanning the gap.

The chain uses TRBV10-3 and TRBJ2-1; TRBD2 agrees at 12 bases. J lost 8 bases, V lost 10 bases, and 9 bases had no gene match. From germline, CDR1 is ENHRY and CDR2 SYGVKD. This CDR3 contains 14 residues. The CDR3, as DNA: TGTGCCACCAAAACTAGCGGGGGGTTCGATGAGCAGTTCTTC. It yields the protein CATKTSGGFDEQFF.

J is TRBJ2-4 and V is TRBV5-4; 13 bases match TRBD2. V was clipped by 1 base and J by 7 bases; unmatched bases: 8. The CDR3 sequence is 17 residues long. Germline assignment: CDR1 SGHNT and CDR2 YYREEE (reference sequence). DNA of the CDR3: TGTGCCAGCAGCTTGTCAGTCGGACTAGCGGGGGTGAACATTCAGTACTTC. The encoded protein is CASSLSVGLAGVNIQYF.